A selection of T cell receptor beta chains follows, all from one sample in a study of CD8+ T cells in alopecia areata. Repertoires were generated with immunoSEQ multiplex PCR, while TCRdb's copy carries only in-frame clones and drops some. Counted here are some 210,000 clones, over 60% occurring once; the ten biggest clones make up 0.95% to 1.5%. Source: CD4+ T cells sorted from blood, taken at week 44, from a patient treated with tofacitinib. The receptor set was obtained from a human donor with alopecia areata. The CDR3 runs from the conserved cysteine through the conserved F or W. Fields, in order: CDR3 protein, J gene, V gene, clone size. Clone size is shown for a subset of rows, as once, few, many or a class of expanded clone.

CDR3aa: CASSLKYQETQYF
j_gene: TRBJ2-5
v_gene: TRBV4-3
abundance: NA

CDR3aa: CASSISGGSTGELFF
j_gene: TRBJ2-2
v_gene: TRBV9
abundance: NA

CDR3aa: CAWSVGLAGAYTGELFF
j_gene: TRBJ2-2
v_gene: TRBV30
abundance: NA

CDR3aa: CSVADRGSKNIQYF
j_gene: TRBJ2-4
v_gene: TRBV29-1
abundance: NA

CDR3aa: CSPQRTEAFF
j_gene: TRBJ1-1
v_gene: TRBV29-1
abundance: NA

CDR3aa: CASSLALLSGGYYNEQFF
j_gene: TRBJ2-1
v_gene: TRBV7-2
abundance: few

CDR3aa: CASSEYGQLNTEAFF
j_gene: TRBJ1-1
v_gene: TRBV25-1
abundance: NA

CDR3aa: CSVTISEQFF
j_gene: TRBJ2-1
v_gene: TRBV29-1
abundance: NA

CDR3aa: CAWRPRGASGADTQYF
j_gene: TRBJ2-3
v_gene: TRBV30
abundance: NA

CDR3aa: CASTMGGRDYGYTF
j_gene: TRBJ1-2
v_gene: TRBV7-2
abundance: few

CDR3aa: CATSTGGPSYEQYF
j_gene: TRBJ2-7
v_gene: TRBV15
abundance: NA

CDR3aa: CASSLAGHNEQFF
j_gene: TRBJ2-1
v_gene: TRBV7-8
abundance: few

CDR3aa: CSVREGQGVYNEQFF
j_gene: TRBJ2-1
v_gene: TRBV29-1
abundance: once

CDR3aa: CASSRLAGLNTGELFF
j_gene: TRBJ2-2
v_gene: TRBV9
abundance: NA

CDR3aa: CSVDYAADTQYF
j_gene: TRBJ2-3
v_gene: TRBV29-1
abundance: few

CDR3aa: CASSFAETAMEQYF
j_gene: TRBJ2-7
v_gene: TRBV7-9
abundance: NA

CDR3aa: CASASRVNEKLFF
j_gene: TRBJ1-4
v_gene: TRBV27
abundance: NA

CDR3aa: CASSQDKGWRGYSGANVLTF
j_gene: TRBJ2-6
v_gene: TRBV4-1
abundance: NA

CDR3aa: CAWSYRRDLYGYTF
j_gene: TRBJ1-2
v_gene: TRBV30
abundance: once

CDR3aa: CASSFTLTNEQFF
j_gene: TRBJ2-1
v_gene: TRBV5-1
abundance: NA

CDR3aa: CSVAQGSEAFF
j_gene: TRBJ1-1
v_gene: TRBV29-1
abundance: few

CDR3aa: CSVRGGSGANVLTF
j_gene: TRBJ2-6
v_gene: TRBV29-1
abundance: few

CDR3aa: CASSQEALTGPQYF
j_gene: TRBJ2-5
v_gene: TRBV4-1
abundance: NA

CDR3aa: CASSNPTARTEAFF
j_gene: TRBJ1-1
v_gene: TRBV7-9
abundance: NA

CDR3aa: CSVVSGGDYGYTF
j_gene: TRBJ1-2
v_gene: TRBV29-1
abundance: NA

CDR3aa: CASSWTGTVSYEQYF
j_gene: TRBJ2-7
v_gene: TRBV5-5
abundance: few

CDR3aa: CSVDTGWYF
j_gene: TRBJ2-7
v_gene: TRBV29-1
abundance: NA

CDR3aa: CASSWGQRDTGELFF
j_gene: TRBJ2-2
v_gene: TRBV6-5
abundance: NA

CDR3aa: CASSLDWAEQFF
j_gene: TRBJ2-1
v_gene: TRBV5-4
abundance: few

CDR3aa: CASRTSGGSDQYF
j_gene: TRBJ2-4
v_gene: TRBV6-5
abundance: NA

CDR3aa: CSASMKSEAFF
j_gene: TRBJ1-1
v_gene: TRBV20-1
abundance: NA

CDR3aa: CASSPGETQYF
j_gene: TRBJ2-5
v_gene: TRBV18
abundance: NA

CDR3aa: CASSVTLLLGYTF
j_gene: TRBJ1-2
v_gene: TRBV2
abundance: NA

CDR3aa: CASRRQGGNEQFF
j_gene: TRBJ2-1
v_gene: TRBV2
abundance: few

CDR3aa: CASSYRRFGWETEAFF
j_gene: TRBJ1-1
v_gene: TRBV6-5
abundance: NA

CDR3aa: CASSLGRGTEAFF
j_gene: TRBJ1-1
v_gene: TRBV14
abundance: NA

CDR3aa: CASSFSGVNNEQFF
j_gene: TRBJ2-1
v_gene: TRBV5-1
abundance: NA

CDR3aa: CASSARQGQPQHF
j_gene: TRBJ1-5
v_gene: TRBV7-2
abundance: NA